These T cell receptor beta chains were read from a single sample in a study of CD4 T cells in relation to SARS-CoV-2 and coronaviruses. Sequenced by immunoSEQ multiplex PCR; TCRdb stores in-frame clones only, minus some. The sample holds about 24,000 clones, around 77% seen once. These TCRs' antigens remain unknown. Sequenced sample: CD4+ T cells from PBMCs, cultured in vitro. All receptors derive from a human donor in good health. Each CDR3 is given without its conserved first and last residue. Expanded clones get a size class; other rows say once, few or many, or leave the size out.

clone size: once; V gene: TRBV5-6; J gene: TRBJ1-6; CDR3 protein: ASSLTGVQSPLH
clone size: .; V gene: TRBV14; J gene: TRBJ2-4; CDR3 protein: ASSQEESGLAKNIQY
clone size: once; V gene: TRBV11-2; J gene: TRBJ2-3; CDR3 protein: ASSPQGLANTDTQY
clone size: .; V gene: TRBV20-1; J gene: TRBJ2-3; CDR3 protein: SASGDSRGRTQY
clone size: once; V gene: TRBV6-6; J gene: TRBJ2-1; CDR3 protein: ASSVPGQGKF
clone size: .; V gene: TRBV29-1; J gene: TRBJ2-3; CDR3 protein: SVTRLAGADTQY
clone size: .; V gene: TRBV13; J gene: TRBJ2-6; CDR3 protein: ASSNKAGRFSGANVLT
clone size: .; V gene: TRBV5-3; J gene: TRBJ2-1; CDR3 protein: ARSIQGSSYNEQF
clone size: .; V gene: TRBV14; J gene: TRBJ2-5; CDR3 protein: ASSQDMRGRAETQY
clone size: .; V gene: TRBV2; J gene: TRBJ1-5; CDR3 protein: ASRGTGNSNQPQH
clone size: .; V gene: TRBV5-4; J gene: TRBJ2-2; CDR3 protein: ASSAGSNTGELF
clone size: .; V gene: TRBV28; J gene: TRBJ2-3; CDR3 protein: ASNSAGADTQY
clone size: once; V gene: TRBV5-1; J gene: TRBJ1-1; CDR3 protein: ASSLTGENTEAF
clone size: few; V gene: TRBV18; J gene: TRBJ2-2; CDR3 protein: ASSPNGIRAGELF
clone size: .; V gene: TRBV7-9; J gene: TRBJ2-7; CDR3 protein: ASSLRGQGHHEQY
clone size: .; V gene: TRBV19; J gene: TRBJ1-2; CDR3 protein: ASSTKQGTNYGYT
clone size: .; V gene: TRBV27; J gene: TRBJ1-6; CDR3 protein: ASSLSTSSPLH
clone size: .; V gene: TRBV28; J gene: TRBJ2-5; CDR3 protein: ASSLDGDQETQY
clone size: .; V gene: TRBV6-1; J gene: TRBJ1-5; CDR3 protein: ASSEALPWTGRNQPQH
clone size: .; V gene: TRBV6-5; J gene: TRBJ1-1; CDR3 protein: ASRSGTGANTEAF
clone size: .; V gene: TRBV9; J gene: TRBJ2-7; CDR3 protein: ASSVGPVNYEQY
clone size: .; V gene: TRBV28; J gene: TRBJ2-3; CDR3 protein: ASSGTSGRTDTQY
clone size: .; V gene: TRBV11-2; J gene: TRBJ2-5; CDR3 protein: ASSLDFRTSGWETQY
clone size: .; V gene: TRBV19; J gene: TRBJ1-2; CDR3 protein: ASSTLGQSGGYT
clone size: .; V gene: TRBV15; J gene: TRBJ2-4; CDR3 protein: ATSRALSPGELQY
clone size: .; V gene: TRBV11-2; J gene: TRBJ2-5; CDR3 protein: ASSQAFGAETQY
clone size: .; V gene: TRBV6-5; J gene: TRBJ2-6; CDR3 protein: ASSSGATSGANVLT
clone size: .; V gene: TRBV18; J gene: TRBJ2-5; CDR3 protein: ASSPTGAGETQY
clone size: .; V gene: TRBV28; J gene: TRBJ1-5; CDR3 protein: ASSFHSAGNQPQH
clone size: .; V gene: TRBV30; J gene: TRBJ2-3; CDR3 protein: AWSVTLTTDTQY
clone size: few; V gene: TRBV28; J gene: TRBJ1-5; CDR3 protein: ASSPAGGNQPQH
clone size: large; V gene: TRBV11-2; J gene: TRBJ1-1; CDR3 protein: ASSLVGDRVTAF
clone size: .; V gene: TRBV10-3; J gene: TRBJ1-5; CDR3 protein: AISQGNGNQPQH
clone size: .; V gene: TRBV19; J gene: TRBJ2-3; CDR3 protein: ASSIPADTQY
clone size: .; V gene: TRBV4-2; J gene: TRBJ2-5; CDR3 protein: ASSPGRPSQETQY
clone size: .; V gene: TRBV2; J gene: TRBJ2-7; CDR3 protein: ASSFSGSLGEQY
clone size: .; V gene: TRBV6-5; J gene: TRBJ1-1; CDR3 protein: ASSSGWGTEAF
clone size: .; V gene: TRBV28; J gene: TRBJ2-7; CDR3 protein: ASSLAAYEQY
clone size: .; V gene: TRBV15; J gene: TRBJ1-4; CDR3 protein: ATSGGDLGYEKLF
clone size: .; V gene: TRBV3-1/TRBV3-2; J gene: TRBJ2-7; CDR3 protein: ASSQELEGSTLRTYEQY
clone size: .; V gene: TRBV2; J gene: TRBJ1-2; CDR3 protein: ASSEGGSWDYGYT
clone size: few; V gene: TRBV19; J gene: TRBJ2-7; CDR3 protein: ASNRDSGYEQY
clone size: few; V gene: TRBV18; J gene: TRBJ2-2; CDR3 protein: ASTRGDTGELF
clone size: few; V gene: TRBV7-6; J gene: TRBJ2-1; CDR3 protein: ASSPTSLSYNEQF
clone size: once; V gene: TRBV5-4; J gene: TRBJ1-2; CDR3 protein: ASSLGGTGGDYGYT
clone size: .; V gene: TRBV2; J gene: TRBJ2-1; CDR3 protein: ASSGSGPNNEQF
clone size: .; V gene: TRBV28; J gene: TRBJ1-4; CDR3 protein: ASGRTGPDEKLF
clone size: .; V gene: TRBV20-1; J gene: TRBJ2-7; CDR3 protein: SASRRETVEQY
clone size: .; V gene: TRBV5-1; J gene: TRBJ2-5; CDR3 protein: ASSSSGLAGGMETQY
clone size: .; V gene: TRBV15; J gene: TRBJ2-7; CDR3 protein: ATSRDSGLTYEQY